Below are 28 T cell receptor beta chains sequenced from a single sample in a study of Graves' ophthalmopathy and Graves' hyperthyroidism. The authors amplified TCR beta CDR3 regions from RNA transcripts. A first-round RT-PCR used HTBI primers, followed by a second-round multiplex PCR. TCRdb redid the calling of the multiplex PCR reads with MiXCR, one entry per CDR3 protein. This table has over a million distinct CDR3 sequences, about two fifths appearing once. Input material: peripheral blood or thyroid tissue (not recorded which). Receptors originate from an adult man with Graves' hyperthyroidism.

This clonotype showed up many times. The chain recombines TRBV2 with TRBJ2-7; D is uncertain. The CDR3 has 17 residues. V was shortened by 2 bases and J by 4 bases, with 21 bases between the two germline ends. Germline CDR1 and CDR2: SNHLY and FYNNEI. The CDR3 sequence: CASSESLLSKELYEQYF. The CDR3 DNA reads TGTGCCAGCAGTGAAAGCCTCCTGTCCAAAGAATTGTACGAGCAGTACTTC.

The chain combines TRBV4-1 with TRBJ2-5, with 8 bases fitting TRBD1. Germline lookup yields CDR1 MGHRA and CDR2 YSYEKL. The CDR3 consists of 15 residues. Trimming removed 2 bases from V and 6 bases from J; junction bases left unmatched: 8. The CDR3 sequence: CASSQISGGGKTQYF. Written as DNA, the CDR3 is TGCGCCAGCAGCCAAATATCAGGGGGCGGGAAGACCCAGTACTTC.

V usage is TRBV6-2 or TRBV6-3 and J usage is TRBJ2-7; the D gene is possibly TRBD1 (5 bases). There are 12 residues in the CDR3. Trimming stripped 7 bases from V and 7 bases from J, with 14 bases between. Per germline, CDR1 MNHEY and CDR2 SVGEGT. The CDR3, as DNA: TGTGCCAGCATGGAGACAGTGGGGGAGCAGTACTTC. This codes for CASMETVGEQYF.

The V and J genes are TRBV6-2 or TRBV6-3 and TRBJ1-6; 7 nucleotides line up with TRBD1. V lost 6 bases and J lost 3; bases outside the gene matches: 8. This CDR3 region has 16 residues. Germline loops: CDR1 MNHEY, CDR2 SVGEGT. The chain's CDR3 is CASRGPWDSYNSPLHF. The DNA for the CDR3 is TGTGCCAGCAGAGGACCGTGGGACAGCTATAATTCACCCCTCCACTTT.

This clonotype was observed many times. CDR3 region: CATSAAGQETQYF. CDR3 DNA sequence: TGTGCCACCAGTGCGGCAGGGCAAGAGACCCAGTACTTC. V and J are TRBV24-1 and TRBJ2-5, with D perhaps matching TRBD1 (5 bases). Trimming pared 5 bases from V and 2 bases from J, leaving 8 bases between. Germline lookup yields CDR1 KGHDR and CDR2 SFDVKD. The CDR3 contains 13 residues.

This clonotype has a count of ten or more. This chain uses TRBV6-6 with TRBJ1-5; D gene uncertain. CDR1 is MNHNY and CDR2 is SVGAGI in the germline V gene (reference sequence). V shed 3 bases and J shed 1 base, with 10 bases lying between them. This CDR3 comprises 15 residues. The CDR3 coding sequence is TGTGCCAGCAGTTATGGGGAGGGCAGCAATCAGCCCCAGCATTTT. Its translation is CASSYGEGSNQPQHF.

This clonotype was seen just once. This chain connects TRBV15 to TRBJ1-2; no firm D call. V was trimmed by 1 base and J by 5 bases, leaving 8 bases between them. CDR3 length: 13 residues. Germline loops: CDR1 LNHNV, CDR2 YYDKDF (reference sequence). CDR3 loop: CATSRGSEYGYTF. The CDR3 bases are TGTGCCACCAGCAGAGGGTCAGAGTATGGCTACACCTTC.

Here the CDR3 reads CASSNRGMNTGELFF. In DNA, the CDR3 is TGTGCCAGCAGCAACAGGGGAATGAACACCGGGGAGCTGTTTTTT. The chain is built from TRBV7-2 and TRBJ2-2; 7 nucleotides line up with TRBD1. This CDR3 comprises 15 residues. Per the germline V gene, CDR1 is SGHTA and CDR2 is FQGNSA. V lost 5 bases and J lost 1; bases outside the gene matches: 4.

The rearrangement links TRBV6-1 to TRBJ1-3; D is unresolved. V was pared by 1 base and J by 2 bases, with 9 bases between. Germline CDR1 MNHNS, CDR2 SASEGT. This CDR3 has 15 residues. CDR3 DNA: TGTGCCAGCAGTGAAGTTTGGTTGACTGGAAACACCATATATTTT. This codes for CASSEVWLTGNTIYF.

The V call is TRBV7-8, the J call TRBJ1-2; a possible D gene is TRBD1 (6 bases). Germline assignment: CDR1 SGHVS and CDR2 FQNEAQ. The CDR3 contains 14 residues. With 5 bases removed from V and 8 bases from J, the gap between germline ends came to 18 bases. CDR3 nucleotide sequence: TGTGCCAGCAGCCCGCTAAGCCAAGGGGGAGGCTACACCTTC. This gives the protein CASSPLSQGGGYTF.

In its sample, this clonotype was seen a few times. The chain is built from TRBV7-8 and TRBJ1-6, with D hard to call. V lost 8 bases, J lost 1 base, and 15 bases lay in between. The germline V gene encodes CDR1 SGHVS and CDR2 FQNEAQ. This CDR3 is built from 16 residues. The CDR3 loop is CASAREPGSYNSPLHF. The CDR3 region has the DNA TGTGCCAGCGCTCGAGAACCGGGGTCCTATAATTCACCCCTCCACTTT.

A remark on this clonotype: A read error may be the cause here, since a much bigger clone is one base away. The conserved phenylalanine or tryptophan is not found at the CDR3 terminus, so this likely reflects a read error. This chain uses TRBV5-1 with TRBJ1-1; D uncertain. The CDR3 covers 16 residues. Trimming pared 0 bases from V and 4 bases from J, leaving 16 bases between. Looked up from germline, CDR1 is SGHRS and CDR2 is YFSETQ. The CDR3 here is CASSLGLFGVATEAFL. The CDR3 coding sequence is TGCGCCAGCAGCTTGGGGCTTTTTGGGGTGGCCACTGAAGCTTTCCTT.

This clonotype was recorded many times. V is TRBV7-2 and J is TRBJ1-2, with D perhaps TRBD1 (5 bases). Germline CDR1 SGHTA, CDR2 FQGNSA. This CDR3 has 13 amino acids. Trimming removed 0 bases from V and 5 bases from J, with 7 bases in between. As DNA, the CDR3 is TGTGCCAGCAGCTTAGCGGAGGGGTATGGCTACACCTTC. Its translation is CASSLAEGYGYTF.

The V gene is TRBV2, the J gene TRBJ2-7; 7 nucleotides align to TRBD2. The germline V gene encodes CDR1 SNHLY and CDR2 FYNNEI. The J segment lost 0 bases and the V segment lost 5 bases, leaving 13 bases of the junction unmatched. The CDR3 covers 17 residues. CDR3 DNA sequence: TGTGCCAGCAGTTACTCGATGCCAGCGGGACTCTCCTACGAGCAGTACTTC. It translates to CASSYSMPAGLSYEQYF.

The table lists this clonotype with a count of one. V is TRBV5-1 and J is TRBJ1-5, with no clear D. Trimming pared 0 bases from V and 6 bases from J, leaving 13 bases between. The length of the CDR3 is 15 residues. The germline gives CDR1 SGHRS, CDR2 YFSETQ. This CDR3 reads CASSLGVGAAQPQHF. CDR3 nucleotide sequence: TGCGCCAGCAGCTTGGGCGTGGGCGCGGCTCAGCCCCAGCATTTT.

There are many counts of this clonotype. The chain links TRBV7-2 to TRBJ1-6; D not certain. V lost 5 bases and J 9 bases, leaving 8 bases between the germline ends. The CDR3 totals 12 residues. Per germline, CDR1 SGHTA and CDR2 FQGNSA. This chain's CDR3 is CASSRELSPLHF. The CDR3, as DNA: TGTGCCAGCAGCCGAGAACTTTCACCCCTCCACTTT.

This clonotype occurred many times. The chain recombines TRBV6-5 with TRBJ1-1; D is uncertain. Trimming removed 6 bases from V and 2 bases from J, with 7 bases in between. Germline V gene data show CDR1 as MNHEY and CDR2 as SVGAGI. The CDR3 totals 12 residues. The CDR3 DNA reads as TGTGCCAGCAGAGCCGAAAACACTGAAGCTTTCTTT. Translated, it gives CASRAENTEAFF.

This clonotype was found many times. V and J are TRBV7-3 and TRBJ2-7; 12 bases fit TRBD2. This CDR3 is built from 15 residues. V was pared by 2 bases and J by 3 bases, with 2 bases of the junction left unmatched. Germline values: CDR1 SGHTA, CDR2 FQGTGA. This chain's CDR3 is CASSLGLAGNYEQYF. DNA of the CDR3: TGTGCCAGCAGCTTAGGACTAGCGGGAAACTACGAGCAGTACTTC.

This clonotype was observed many times. The chain combines TRBV7-8 with TRBJ1-2, with 9 bases that match TRBD1. V shed 1 base, J shed 7 bases, and the junction held 7 bases outside the gene matches. Germline CDR1 and CDR2: SGHVS and FQNEAQ. This CDR3 is built from 15 residues. The CDR3 loop is CASSLEPGQGFGYTF. The CDR3 DNA reads as TGTGCCAGCAGCTTAGAACCGGGACAGGGTTTTGGCTACACCTTC.

There are a few counts of this clonotype. The chain uses TRBV3-1 and TRBJ2-5; TRBD1 is a possible D gene (5 bases). Germline CDR1 reads LGHDT; CDR2 reads YNNKEL (reference sequence). The ends were cut back, 1 base at V and 5 bases at J, with 11 bases in the middle. The CDR3 spans 14 residues. The CDR3 DNA is TGTGCCAGCAGCCAAGGTCAGGGATACGAGACCCAGTACTTC. Translated, it gives CASSQGQGYETQYF.

This clonotype showed up many times. The chain couples TRBV24-1 to TRBJ2-5; D call uncertain. The CDR3 is 12 amino acids. Germline assignment: CDR1 KGHDR and CDR2 SFDVKD. V dropped 1 base and J dropped 3 bases, with 2 bases sitting between them. The CDR3 here is CATSDFEETQYF. The CDR3 coding sequence is TGTGCCACCAGTGATTTTGAAGAGACCCAGTACTTC.

This clonotype showed up many times. The genes are TRBV12-3 or TRBV12-4 and TRBJ2-5; D might be TRBD2 (6 bases). V shed 3 bases and J shed 0 bases, with 11 bases lying between them. This CDR3 spans 15 amino acids. The CDR3 here is CASSLGLANQETQYF. The CDR3 region has the DNA TGTGCCAGCAGTTTGGGGCTAGCGAACCAAGAGACCCAGTACTTC.

The chain is built from TRBV5-4 and TRBJ1-2; D unresolved. Germline CDR1 is SGHNT and CDR2 is YYREEE (reference sequence). The CDR3 sequence is 15 residues long. The V end lost 4 bases, the J end lost 0 bases, and 13 bases lay between the germline ends. The CDR3 DNA sequence: TGTGCCAGCAGCCCCTACACGGATCCTAACTATGGCTACACCTTC. Amino acids: CASSPYTDPNYGYTF.

V usage is TRBV29-1 and J usage is TRBJ1-6, with 7 bases lining up with TRBD1. After removal of 6 bases from V and 6 bases from J, the junction contained 5 bases not matched to a gene. Per germline, CDR1 SQVTM and CDR2 ANQGSEA. CDR3 length: 13 residues. CDR3 amino acids: CSVEAGGNSPLHF. For the CDR3, the DNA is TGCAGCGTCGAGGCAGGGGGTAATTCACCCCTCCACTTT.

With respect to this clonotype: A much larger clone differs by one base, so this may be a read error. J is TRBJ2-5 and V is TRBV11-2; D is perhaps TRBD1 (6 bases). CDR1 and CDR2 from the germline V gene are SGHAT and FQNNGV. The CDR3 consists of 14 residues. CDR3: CASSFFAGEETQCF. CDR3 DNA sequence: TGTGCCAGCAGCTTTTTTGCAGGGGAAGAGACCCAGTGCTTC.

This clonotype appeared a few times. The chain combines TRBV3-1 with TRBJ1-1; D gene ambiguous. Per the germline V gene, CDR1 is LGHDT and CDR2 is YNNKEL (reference sequence). V dropped 0 bases and J dropped 1 base, with 9 bases sitting between them. The CDR3 spans 15 residues. The CDR3 coding sequence is TGTGCCAGCAGCCAAGACCGTCTTGGGAACACTGAAGCTTTCTTT. Protein: CASSQDRLGNTEAFF.

This clonotype was seen many times. This chain links TRBV29-1 with TRBJ2-7; D gene unclear. The length of the CDR3 is 13 residues. Trimming took off 4 bases at V and 0 bases at J, with 10 bases between the two ends. CDR1 SQVTM and CDR2 ANQGSEA come from the germline V gene. The CDR3 loop reads CSVVGANSYEQYF. The CDR3 DNA reads TGCAGCGTTGTAGGCGCGAACTCCTACGAGCAGTACTTC.

In this sample, this clonotype turned up many times. A much larger clone sits a single nucleotide away, making a read error possible. In nucleotides, the CDR3 is TGCAGTGCTAGGCCCTACGAGCAGTACTTC. Translating it yields CSARPYEQYF. The chain combines TRBV20-1 with TRBJ2-7, with D uncertain. V shed 3 bases and J shed 2 bases, with 2 bases lying between them. CDR1 and CDR2 from the germline V gene are DFQATT and SNEGSKA (reference sequence). The CDR3 is made up of 10 amino acids.